This T cell receptor (beta chain) originates from a study of T cell responses to AZD1222 COVID-19 vaccine. Unmatched junction bases numbered 8, after V lost 4 bases and J lost 3 bases. This CDR3 is built from 15 residues. CDR1 and CDR2 from the germline V gene are SGHDN and FVKESK. Some clones are missing from TCRdb's copy, which holds only in-frame ones; the method was immunoSEQ multiplex PCR. The sample yields 150,000 or so clones, approximately 90% seen once. Here the sequenced sample was peripheral blood, taken 28 days after the second AZD1222 dose. The TCR comes from an adult who received the AZD1222 COVID-19 vaccine. The chain couples TRBV14 to TRBJ2-7, with 8 bases aligning to TRBD2. CDR3 bases: TGTGCCAGCAGCCTAAGCGGGAGTTGGTACTACGAGCAGTACTTC. It is translated as CASSLSGSWYYEQYF.